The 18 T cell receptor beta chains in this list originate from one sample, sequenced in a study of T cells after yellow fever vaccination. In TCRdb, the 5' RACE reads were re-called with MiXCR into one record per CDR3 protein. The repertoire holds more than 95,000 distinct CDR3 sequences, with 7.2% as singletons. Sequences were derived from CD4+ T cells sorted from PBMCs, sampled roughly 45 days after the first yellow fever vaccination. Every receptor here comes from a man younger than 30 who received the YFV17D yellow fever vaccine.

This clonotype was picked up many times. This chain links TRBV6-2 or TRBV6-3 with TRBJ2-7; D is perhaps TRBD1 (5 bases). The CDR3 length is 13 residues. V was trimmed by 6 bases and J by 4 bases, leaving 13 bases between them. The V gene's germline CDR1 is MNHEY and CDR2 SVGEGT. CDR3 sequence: CASSDGHKYEQYV. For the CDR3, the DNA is TGTGCCAGCAGCGACGGACATAAGTACGAGCAGTACGTC.

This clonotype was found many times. The CDR3 bases are TGTGCCAGCAGTGAGACAGGGACGTGGGCTAGCACAGATACGCAGTATTTT. As protein: CASSETGTWASTDTQYF. The V and J genes are TRBV12-3 or TRBV12-4 and TRBJ2-3, with 7 bases that match TRBD1. The ends lost 5 bases at V and 0 bases at J; junction bases unmatched: 11. The CDR3 sequence is 17 residues long.

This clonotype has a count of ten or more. For the CDR3, the DNA is TGTGCCACCAGTGATTTCGGGACACATGGCGGAAAAGAGACCCAGTACTTC. Protein sequence: CATSDFGTHGGKETQYF. The V and J genes are TRBV24-1 and TRBJ2-5; possibly TRBD1 for D (6 bases). The CDR3 contains 17 residues. Looked up from germline, CDR1 is KGHDR and CDR2 is SFDVKD. V was trimmed by 1 base and J by 3 bases, leaving 17 bases between them.

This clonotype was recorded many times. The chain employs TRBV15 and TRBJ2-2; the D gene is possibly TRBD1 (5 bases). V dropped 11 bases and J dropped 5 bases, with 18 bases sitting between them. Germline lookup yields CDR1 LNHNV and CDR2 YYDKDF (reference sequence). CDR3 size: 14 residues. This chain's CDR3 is CAAQRAGSTGELFF. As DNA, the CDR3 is TGTGCCGCGCAGCGTGCAGGGTCGACCGGGGAGCTGTTTTTT.

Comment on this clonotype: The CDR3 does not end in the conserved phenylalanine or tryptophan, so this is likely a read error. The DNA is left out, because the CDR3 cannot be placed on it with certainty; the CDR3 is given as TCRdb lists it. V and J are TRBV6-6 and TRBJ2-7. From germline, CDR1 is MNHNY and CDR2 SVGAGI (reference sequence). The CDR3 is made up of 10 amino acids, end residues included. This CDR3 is CASSHEAMRP.

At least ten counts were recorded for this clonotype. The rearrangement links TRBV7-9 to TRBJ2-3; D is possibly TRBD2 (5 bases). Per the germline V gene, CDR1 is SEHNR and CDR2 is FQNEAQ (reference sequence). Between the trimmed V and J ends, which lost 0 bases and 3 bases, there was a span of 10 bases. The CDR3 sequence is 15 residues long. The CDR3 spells CASSLAVGGTDTQYF. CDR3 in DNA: TGTGCCAGCAGCTTAGCTGTCGGCGGGACAGATACGCAGTATTTT.

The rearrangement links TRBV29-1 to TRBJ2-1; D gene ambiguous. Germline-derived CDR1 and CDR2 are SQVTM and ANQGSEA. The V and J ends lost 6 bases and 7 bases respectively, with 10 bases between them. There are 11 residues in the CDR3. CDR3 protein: CSVDRFNEQFF. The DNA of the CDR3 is TGCAGCGTCGACCGGTTTAATGAGCAGTTCTTC.

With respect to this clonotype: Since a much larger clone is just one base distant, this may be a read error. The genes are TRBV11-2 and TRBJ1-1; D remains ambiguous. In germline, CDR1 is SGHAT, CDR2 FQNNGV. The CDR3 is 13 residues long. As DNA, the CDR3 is TGTTCCAGCAGCTTATACCAGGACACTGAAGCTTTCTTT. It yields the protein CSSSLYQDTEAFF.

In nucleotides, the CDR3 is TGTGCCAGCAGTTACGGGGCTCACAATGAGCAGTTCTTC. This translates into CASSYGAHNEQFF. The chain links TRBV6-2 or TRBV6-3 to TRBJ2-1, with TRBD1 as a possible D gene (5 bases). This CDR3 is built from 13 residues. The V end lost 2 bases, the J end lost 5 bases, and 7 bases lay between the germline ends. The germline V gene encodes CDR1 MNHEY and CDR2 SVGEGT.

The CDR3 region has the DNA TGTGCCATCAGTGAGGTCCTGTGGCAGGGGGTGTACTCTGGGGCCAACGTCCTGACTTTC. Protein sequence: CAISEVLWQGVYSGANVLTF. This chain connects TRBV10-3 to TRBJ2-6; 7 bases match TRBD1. The CDR3 has 20 amino acids. Trimming took 2 bases from V and 0 from J; bases not matched to a gene: 13. Germline V gives CDR1 ENHRY, CDR2 SYGVKD.

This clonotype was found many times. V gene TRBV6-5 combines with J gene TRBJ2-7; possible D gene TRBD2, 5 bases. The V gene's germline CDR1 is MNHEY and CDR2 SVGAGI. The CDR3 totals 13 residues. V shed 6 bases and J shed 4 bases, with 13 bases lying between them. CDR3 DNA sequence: TGTGCCAGCAGATCAACTGAGGGATACGAGCAGTACGTC. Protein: CASRSTEGYEQYV.

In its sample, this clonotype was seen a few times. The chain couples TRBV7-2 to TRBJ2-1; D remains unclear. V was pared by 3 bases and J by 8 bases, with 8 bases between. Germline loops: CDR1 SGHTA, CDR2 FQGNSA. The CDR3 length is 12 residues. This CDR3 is CASSFFRDEQFF. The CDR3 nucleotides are TGTGCCAGCAGCTTCTTCCGCGATGAGCAGTTCTTC.

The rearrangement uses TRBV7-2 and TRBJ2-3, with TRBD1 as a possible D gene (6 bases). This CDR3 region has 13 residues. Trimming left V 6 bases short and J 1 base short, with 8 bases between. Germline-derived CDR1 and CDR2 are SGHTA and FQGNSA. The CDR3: CASRRTGTDTQYF. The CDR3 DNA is TGTGCCAGCAGACGGACAGGCACAGATACGCAGTATTTT. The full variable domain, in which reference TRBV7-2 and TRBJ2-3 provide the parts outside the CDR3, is GAGVSQSPSNKVTEKGKDVELRCDPISGHTALYWYRQSLGQGLEFLIYFQGNSAPDKSGLPSDRFSAERTGGSVSTLTIQRTQQEDSAVYLCASRRTGTDTQYFGPGTRLTVL.

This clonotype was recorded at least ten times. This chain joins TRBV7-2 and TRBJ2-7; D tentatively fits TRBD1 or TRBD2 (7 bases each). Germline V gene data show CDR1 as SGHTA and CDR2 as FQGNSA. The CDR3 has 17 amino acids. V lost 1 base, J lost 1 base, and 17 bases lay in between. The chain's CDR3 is CASSLVGGAGGSYEQYV. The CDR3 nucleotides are TGTGCCAGCAGCTTAGTAGGGGGGGCAGGGGGATCCTACGAGCAGTACGTC.

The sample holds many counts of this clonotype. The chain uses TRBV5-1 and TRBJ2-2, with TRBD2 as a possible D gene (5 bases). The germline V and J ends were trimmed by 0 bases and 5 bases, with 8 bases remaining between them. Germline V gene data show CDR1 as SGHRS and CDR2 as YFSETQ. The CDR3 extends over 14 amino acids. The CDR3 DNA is TGCGCCAGCAGCTTGGACGTAGCGACCGGGGAGCTGTTTTTT. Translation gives CASSLDVATGELFF. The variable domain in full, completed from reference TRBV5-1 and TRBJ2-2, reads KAGVTQTPRYLIKTRGQQVTLSCSPISGHRSVSWYQQTPGQGLQFLFEYFSETQRNKGNFPGRFSGRQFSNSRSEMNVSTLELGDSALYLCASSLDVATGELFFGEGSRLTVL.

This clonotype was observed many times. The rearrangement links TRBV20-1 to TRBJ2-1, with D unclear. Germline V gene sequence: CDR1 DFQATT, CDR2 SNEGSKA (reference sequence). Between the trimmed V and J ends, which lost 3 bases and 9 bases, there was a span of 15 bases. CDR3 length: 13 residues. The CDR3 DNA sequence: TGCAGTGCTAGCTTGCCGGGTATCGGTGAGCAGTTCTTC. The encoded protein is CSASLPGIGEQFF.

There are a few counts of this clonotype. The chain's CDR3 is CASSLNRGGEANTEAFF. The CDR3 DNA sequence: TGCGCCAGCAGCTTGAACAGGGGAGGTGAAGCAAACACTGAAGCTTTCTTT. V and J are TRBV5-1 and TRBJ1-1; TRBD1 aligns across 7 bases. Looked up from germline, CDR1 is SGHRS and CDR2 is YFSETQ. The CDR3 extends over 17 amino acids. The V and J ends lost 1 base and 2 bases, in that order; junction bases with no gene match: 11.

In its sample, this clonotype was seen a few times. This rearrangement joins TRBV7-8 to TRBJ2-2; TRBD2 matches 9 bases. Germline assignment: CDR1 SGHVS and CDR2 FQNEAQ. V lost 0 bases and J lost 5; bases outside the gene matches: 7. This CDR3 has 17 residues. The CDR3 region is CASSLAGSSGATGELFF. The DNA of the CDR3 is TGTGCCAGCAGCTTAGCGGGGTCTAGCGGGGCGACCGGGGAGCTGTTTTTT.